This T cell receptor (beta chain) was captured by sequencing in a study of blood T cell repertoires in COVID-19. Authors' methods: The assay estimated nucleated cells by amplifying reference gene primers. Produced via immunoSEQ multiplex PCR; TCRdb's table is partial and in-frame only. The V and J calls and clone size were taken over from that table, and D and trimming were inferred from the DNA. This table holds hundreds of thousands of clones, 87% found once. V lost 2 bases to trimming and J lost 4 bases; unmatched junction nucleotides: 3. Germline V gene sequence: CDR1 MNHEY, CDR2 SVGEGT. This CDR3 has 14 residues.

This clonotype was sampled from a woman between 50 and 59 years old who had recovered from COVID-19. The chain is built from TRBV6-2 or TRBV6-3 and TRBJ1-1; 8 bases map to TRBD1. The sequenced sample consisted of peripheral blood. The CDR3 DNA follows: TGTGCCAGCAGTTACCTGGGGACAGGCACTGAAGCTTTCTTT. Translating gives CASSYLGTGTEAFF.